These 6 T cell receptor beta chains were all obtained from the same sample, sequenced in a study of blood T cell repertoires in COVID-19. Using immunoSEQ multiplex PCR, the repertoire was profiled, and TCRdb retains in-frame clones only, with some absent. The sample consists of approximately 100,000 clones, 84% of them appearing once. The sample was peripheral blood. The receptors stem from a human donor in a cohort sampled during active or convalescent COVID-19.

V gene TRBV28 combines with J gene TRBJ2-7; 7 nucleotides match TRBD2. Germline CDR1 and CDR2: MDHEN and SYDVKM. The CDR3 totals 13 residues. Trimming at V came to 3 bases and at J to 2 bases, leaving 1 base not matched to a gene. The CDR3 region is CASSFRGAYEQYF. DNA for the CDR3: TGTGCCAGCAGTTTTCGGGGGGCCTACGAGCAGTACTTC.

A single count supports this clone. The chain couples TRBV6-5 to TRBJ1-6, with 8 bases aligning to TRBD1. CDR1 is MNHEY, CDR2 SVGAGI, per germline. The ends lost 6 bases at V and 10 bases at J; junction bases unmatched: 8. The CDR3 totals 14 residues. The CDR3 is CASSMTGDNSPLHF. In DNA form, the CDR3 reads TGTGCCAGCAGCATGACAGGGGACAACTCACCCCTCCACTTT.

The V and J genes are TRBV5-1 and TRBJ1-3; no definite D call. The CDR3 contains 16 residues. Germline V gene sequence: CDR1 SGHRS, CDR2 YFSETQ. V was trimmed by 0 bases and J by 0 bases, leaving 10 bases between them. DNA of the CDR3: TGCGCCAGCAGCTTGGGTGTGACAAGCTCTGGAAACACCATATATTTT. Amino acids: CASSLGVTSSGNTIYF.

The gene calls are TRBV30 and TRBJ1-2, with no clear D. CDR3 length: 12 amino acids. Trimming took off 5 bases at V and 8 bases at J, with 15 bases between the two ends. Germline V CDR1 and CDR2: GTSNPN, SVGIG (reference sequence). CDR3 amino acids: CAWVPLGRGYTF. The CDR3 nucleotides read TGTGCCTGGGTGCCCCTAGGGAGGGGCTACACCTTC.

This rearrangement joins TRBV24-1 to TRBJ2-3; TRBD2 matches 8 bases. V dropped 5 bases and J dropped 7; count of bases not matched to a gene: 4. CDR1 is KGHDR and CDR2 is SFDVKD in the germline V gene. This CDR3 has 13 residues. In DNA, the CDR3 is TGTGCCACCAGTGCGGGGGGGCCGCATACGCAGTATTTT. The encoded protein is CATSAGGPHTQYF.

The rearrangement joins TRBV10-3 to TRBJ1-6, with D uncertain. V was clipped by 6 bases and J by 0 bases, with 6 bases between them. From germline, CDR1 is ENHRY and CDR2 SYGVKD. The CDR3 consists of 14 residues. The CDR3 protein is CAISLSSYNSPLHF. CDR3 coding DNA: TGTGCCATCAGCCTAAGCTCCTATAATTCACCCCTCCACTTT.